The entry that follows covers one T cell receptor (beta chain) sequence. The sample is drawn from a study of blood T cell repertoires in COVID-19. Using immunoSEQ multiplex PCR, the repertoire was profiled, and TCRdb retains in-frame clones only, with some absent. This sample has fewer than 200,000 clones, with approximately 83% found just once. Sequencing was carried out using peripheral blood. The TCR was taken from a man aged 50 to 60 with active or convalescent COVID-19.

This chain's CDR3 is CASSLALRDTQYF. DNA of the CDR3: TGTGCCAGCAGCCTTGCTTTGAGGGATACGCAGTATTTT. The V call is TRBV3-1 (or the pseudogene TRBV3-2), the J call TRBJ2-3; D remains ambiguous. V lost 4 bases and J lost 6, with 11 bases in between. From germline, CDR1 is LGHDT and CDR2 YNNKEL (reference sequence). The CDR3 length is 13 residues.